The 11 T cell receptor beta chains below were found in one sample sequenced in a study of T cell repertoires in cytomegalovirus infection. In TCRdb, the reads were re-called with MiXCR into one record per CDR3 protein. Altogether more than 150,000 distinct CDR3 sequences are present, about 21% being singletons, with the ten largest covering 2.9%. The sequencing sample was made of PBMCs. The receptor source for this set is a human donor in good health (CMV status not recorded). Some clones in this sample may be carry-over from other donors' samples.

In regard to this clonotype: Being one base from a much bigger clone, this may be a read error. V usage is TRBV2 and J usage is TRBJ2-7; 9 bases agree with TRBD2. V dropped 8 bases and J dropped 2; count of bases not matched to a gene: 4. Germline loops: CDR1 SNHLY, CDR2 FYNNEI. The CDR3 length is 13 residues. The DNA for the CDR3 is TGTGCCAGCTGTCGGACTAGCGCCTACGAGCAGTACTTC. As protein: CASCRTSAYEQYF.

This clonotype occurred many times. The V call is TRBV7-2, the J call TRBJ2-1; 8 bases agree with TRBD1. With 0 bases clipped from V and 12 bases from J, the junction kept 13 bases outside the gene matches. The CDR3 runs 16 residues. Germline V gene lookup returns CDR1 SGHTA and CDR2 FQGNSA. This CDR3 reads CASSLASTGVGFGQFF. In nucleotides, the CDR3 is TGTGCCAGCAGCTTAGCGTCGACAGGGGTGGGCTTTGGGCAGTTCTTC.

This clonotype was seen at least ten times. The chain joins TRBV12-3 or TRBV12-4 to TRBJ2-5; possible D gene TRBD2, 6 bases. CDR3 length equals 14 residues. Trimming took off 3 bases at V and 1 base at J, with 9 bases between the two ends. This chain's CDR3 is CASSFGGAQETQYF. CDR3 coding DNA: TGTGCCAGCAGTTTCGGCGGGGCCCAAGAGACCCAGTACTTC.

The gene calls are TRBV28 and TRBJ2-3, with 9 bases matching TRBD2. CDR3 size: 15 residues. Losses at the gene ends were 5 bases for V and 3 bases for J; bases not matched to a gene: 6. Germline lookup yields CDR1 MDHEN and CDR2 SYDVKM. CDR3 sequence reads: CASSTGTSRTDTQYF. CDR3 coding DNA: TGTGCCAGCAGTACCGGGACTAGCAGAACAGATACGCAGTATTTT.

The chain employs TRBV23-1 and TRBJ2-1; TRBD2 agrees at 7 bases. TRBV23-1 is recorded as an ORF, its role being uncertain. The V gene end was trimmed by 4 bases and the J gene end by 3 bases; junction bases not matched to a gene: 6. CDR3 length equals 15 residues. CDR3 nucleotide sequence: TGCGCCAGCAGTCCCACTAGCGTCTGCTACAATGAGCAGTTCTTC. Its protein is CASSPTSVCYNEQFF.

This clonotype was seen a handful of times. This chain links TRBV5-6 with TRBJ2-1; D is possibly TRBD1 (7 bases). Germline-derived CDR1 and CDR2 are SGHDT and YYEEEE. The CDR3 is 16 residues long. V lost 1 base, J lost 0 bases, and 11 bases lay in between. CDR3 protein: CASSLLRDSSYNEQFF. The CDR3 DNA reads as TGTGCCAGCAGCTTGTTGCGGGACAGCTCCTACAATGAGCAGTTCTTC.

This clonotype was counted only a few times. The chain couples TRBV28 to TRBJ1-2; D is perhaps TRBD1 (6 bases). V lost 7 bases and J 2 bases, leaving 20 bases between the germline ends. This CDR3 has 16 residues. CDR1 and CDR2 (germline): MDHEN, SYDVKM. CDR3 protein: CASIPTGLESNYGYTF. The CDR3 nucleotides are TGTGCCAGCATTCCAACAGGGTTGGAATCCAACTATGGCTACACCTTC.

This clonotype was detected a few times. This sequence joins TRBV5-4 and TRBJ1-1, with D maybe TRBD1 (5 bases). Germline V gene data show CDR1 as SGHNT and CDR2 as YYREEE (reference sequence). This CDR3 region has 14 residues. As DNA, the CDR3 is TGTGCTCGGTCACAGGACGCAAAGAACACTGAAGCTTTCTTT. It encodes CARSQDAKNTEAFF.

The V call is TRBV5-1, the J call TRBJ2-5; TRBD1 is a possible D gene (6 bases). CDR1 and CDR2 from the germline V gene are SGHRS and YFSETQ. The CDR3 length is 13 residues. Trimming took off 0 bases at V and 5 bases at J, with 8 bases between the two ends. Written as DNA, the CDR3 is TGCGCCAGCAGCTTGGACAGGGCTGAGACCCAGTACTTC. It encodes CASSLDRAETQYF.

This sequence joins TRBV28 and TRBJ2-5; D is ambiguous. Germline CDR1 MDHEN, CDR2 SYDVKM. Trimming took 3 bases from V and 2 from J, leaving 7 bases between them. The CDR3 contains 13 residues. The CDR3, as DNA: TGTGCCAGCAGTTTTGTCCGTCAAGAGACCCAGTACTTC. It yields the protein CASSFVRQETQYF.

This clonotype was seen at least ten times. The chain links TRBV28 to TRBJ2-7; D is unresolved. The CDR3 contains 12 residues. The V gene lost 8 bases and the J gene lost 2 bases, with 10 bases spanning the gap. Germline-derived CDR1 and CDR2 are MDHEN and SYDVKM. The CDR3 coding sequence is TGTGCCAGCCGGAGCGTACCCTACGAGCAGTACTTC. It translates to CASRSVPYEQYF.